This TCR beta chain was sequenced in a study of blood T cell repertoires in COVID-19. About the research overall: Some COVID-19 samples were acute and others convalescent; all came from the United States, Italy and Spain. PBMCs, B-cell-depleted T cells, or T cells were the source of the cDNA or gDNA that made up the material.

This clone was detected once. From germline, CDR1 is MNHNY and CDR2 SVGAGI (reference sequence). Trimming removed 5 bases from V and 5 bases from J; junction bases left unmatched: 20. The CDR3 is made up of 19 amino acids. Under the authors' procedure: Cell counts per sample came from amplifying reference gene primers. TCRdb's table, derived via immunoSEQ multiplex PCR, lists solely in-frame clones and lacks some. That table supplies the V and J calls and clone size; D and trimming were determined from the DNA. The sample records 80,000 to 95,000 clones, around 81% being singletons. The TCR was taken from an older man with acute or convalescent COVID-19. Sequencing was done on a sample of peripheral blood. J is TRBJ2-3 and V is TRBV6-6, with 9 bases that match TRBD2. The CDR3 sequence: CASSLTINFIAGEGDTQYF. CDR3 nucleotides: TGTGCCAGCAGTCTAACCATAAATTTTATAGCGGGGGAGGGAGATACGCAGTATTTT.